This T cell receptor (beta chain) came from a study of T cells in Graves' hyperthyroidism and ophthalmopathy. Study overall: Once the initial diagnosis was made, peripheral blood was obtained before any treatment.

TCR beta CDR3 regions were amplified from RNA transcripts. The study used the HTBI primer set for a first-round RT-PCR of the TCR CDR3. TCRdb ran MiXCR on the multiplex PCR reads and lists one entry per CDR3 protein. The sample carries 40,000 to 60,000 distinct CDR3 sequences, approximately 48% recorded once. There are many counts of this clonotype. Germline CDR1 and CDR2: SGHRS and YFSETQ. The CDR3 has 13 residues. The germline V and J ends were trimmed by 4 bases and 5 bases, with 9 bases remaining between them. Sequencing used blood. This TCR came from a woman aged 50 to 60 with Graves' ophthalmopathy. The genes are TRBV5-1 and TRBJ2-2; D gene unclear. The CDR3 DNA follows: TGCGCCAGCAGCCGACTTCCTACCGGGGAGCTGTTTTTT. Its protein product is CASSRLPTGELFF.